The T cell receptor (beta chain) described here comes from a study of T cells after posttransplantation cyclophosphamide. The CDR3 loop spans 15 amino acids. General observations from the study: Donor-recipient repertoire similarity was low at 1-2 months, rising over year one.

TCRdb's copy holds only in-frame clones and misses some; the assay was immunoSEQ multiplex PCR. This table holds about 32,000 clones, about 90% found once. On this clone itself: The antigen remains unidentified.

This sequence joins TRBV21-1 and TRBJ1-2; the table's D gene call, TRBD1, was not cross checked with the DNA. TRBV21-1 counts as a pseudogene. The material sequenced was PBMCs. The source of this sequence is a middle-aged woman with a blood cancer, CMV-positive, and with a related stem cell donor. Here the CDR3 DNA reads TGTGCCAGCAGCCGAAGACCCAGGGAAGGGGATGGCTACACCTTC. Translating gives CASSRRPREGDGYTF.